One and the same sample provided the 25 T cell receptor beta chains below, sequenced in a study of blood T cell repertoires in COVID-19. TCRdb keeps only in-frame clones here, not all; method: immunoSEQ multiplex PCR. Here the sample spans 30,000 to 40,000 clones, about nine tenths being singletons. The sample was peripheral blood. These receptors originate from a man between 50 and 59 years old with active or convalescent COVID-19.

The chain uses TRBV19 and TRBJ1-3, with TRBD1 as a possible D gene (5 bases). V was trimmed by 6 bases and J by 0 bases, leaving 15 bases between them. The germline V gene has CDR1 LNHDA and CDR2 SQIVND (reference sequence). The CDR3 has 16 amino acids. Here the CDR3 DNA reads TGTGCCAGTAGGGCCGGAACAGGTTACTCTGGAAACACCATATATTTT. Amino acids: CASRAGTGYSGNTIYF.

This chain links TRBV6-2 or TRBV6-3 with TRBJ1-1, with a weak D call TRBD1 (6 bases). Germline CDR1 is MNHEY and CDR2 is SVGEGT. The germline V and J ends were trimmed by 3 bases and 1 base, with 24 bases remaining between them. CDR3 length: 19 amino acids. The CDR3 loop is CASSYELGPRTDENTEAFF. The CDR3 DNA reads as TGTGCCAGCAGTTATGAATTAGGCCCACGGACAGACGAGAACACTGAAGCTTTCTTT.

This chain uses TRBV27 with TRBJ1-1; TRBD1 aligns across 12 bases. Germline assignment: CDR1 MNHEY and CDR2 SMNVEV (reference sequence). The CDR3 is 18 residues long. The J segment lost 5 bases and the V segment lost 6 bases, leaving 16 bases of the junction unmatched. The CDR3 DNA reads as TGTGCCAGCAGGACTTCCGGGACAGGGGGCGAGAGGTGGACTGAAGCTTTCTTT. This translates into CASRTSGTGGERWTEAFF.

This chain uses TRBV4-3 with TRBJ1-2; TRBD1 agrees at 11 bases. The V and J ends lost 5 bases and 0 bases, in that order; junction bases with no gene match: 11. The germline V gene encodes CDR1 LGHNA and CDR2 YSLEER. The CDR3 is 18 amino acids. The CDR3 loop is CASSFTREDRGPNYGYTF. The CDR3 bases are TGCGCCAGCAGCTTCACCCGGGAGGACAGGGGGCCTAACTATGGCTACACCTTC.

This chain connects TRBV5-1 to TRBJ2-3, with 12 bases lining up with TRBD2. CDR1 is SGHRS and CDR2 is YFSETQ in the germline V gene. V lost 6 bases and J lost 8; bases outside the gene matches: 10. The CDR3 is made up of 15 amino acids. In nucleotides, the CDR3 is TGCGCCAGCACACCGGGACTAGCGGGCGTTCTTACGCAGTATTTT. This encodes CASTPGLAGVLTQYF.

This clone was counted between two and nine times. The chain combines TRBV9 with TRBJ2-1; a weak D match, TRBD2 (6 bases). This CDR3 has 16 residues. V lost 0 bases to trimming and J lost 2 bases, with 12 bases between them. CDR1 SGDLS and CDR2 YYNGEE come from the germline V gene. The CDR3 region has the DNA TGTGCCAGCAGCGTAGAGGGCGGGACCACCTACAATGAGCAGTTCTTC. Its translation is CASSVEGGTTYNEQFF.

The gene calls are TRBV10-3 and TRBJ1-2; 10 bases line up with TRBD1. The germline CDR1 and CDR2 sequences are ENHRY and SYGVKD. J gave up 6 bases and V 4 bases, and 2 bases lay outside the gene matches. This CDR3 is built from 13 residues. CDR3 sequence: CAISGDRGNGYTF. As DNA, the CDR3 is TGTGCCATCAGTGGGGACAGGGGAAATGGCTACACCTTC.

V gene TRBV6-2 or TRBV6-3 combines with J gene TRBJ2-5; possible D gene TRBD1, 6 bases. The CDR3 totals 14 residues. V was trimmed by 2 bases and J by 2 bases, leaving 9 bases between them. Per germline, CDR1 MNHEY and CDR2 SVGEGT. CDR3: CASSYNRGQETQYF. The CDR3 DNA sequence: TGTGCCAGCAGTTACAATAGGGGGCAAGAGACCCAGTACTTC.

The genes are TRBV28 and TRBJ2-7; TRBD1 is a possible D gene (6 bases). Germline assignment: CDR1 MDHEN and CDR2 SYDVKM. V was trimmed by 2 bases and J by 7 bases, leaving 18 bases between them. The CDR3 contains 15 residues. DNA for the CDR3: TGTGCCAGCAGTTTAGTTATACAGGGACCGGGGGAGCAGTACTTC. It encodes CASSLVIQGPGEQYF.

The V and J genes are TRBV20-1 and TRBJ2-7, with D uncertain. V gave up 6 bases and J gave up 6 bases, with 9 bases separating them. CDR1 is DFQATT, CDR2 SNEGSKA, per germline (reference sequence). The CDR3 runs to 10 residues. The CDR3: CSALGTEQYF. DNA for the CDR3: TGCAGTGCCCTCGGTACCGAGCAGTACTTC.

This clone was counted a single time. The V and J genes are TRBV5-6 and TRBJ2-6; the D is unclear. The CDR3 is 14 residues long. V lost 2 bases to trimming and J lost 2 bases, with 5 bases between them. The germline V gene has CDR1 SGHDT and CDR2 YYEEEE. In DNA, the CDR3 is TGTGCCAGCAGCTTCGGTACTGGGGCCAACGTCCTGACTTTC. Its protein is CASSFGTGANVLTF.

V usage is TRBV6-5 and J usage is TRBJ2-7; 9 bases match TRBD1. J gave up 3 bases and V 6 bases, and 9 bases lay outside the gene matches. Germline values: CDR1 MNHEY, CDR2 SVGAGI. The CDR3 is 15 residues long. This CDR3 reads CASRSGTGQDYEQYF. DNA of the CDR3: TGTGCCAGCAGGTCCGGGACAGGGCAGGACTACGAGCAGTACTTC.

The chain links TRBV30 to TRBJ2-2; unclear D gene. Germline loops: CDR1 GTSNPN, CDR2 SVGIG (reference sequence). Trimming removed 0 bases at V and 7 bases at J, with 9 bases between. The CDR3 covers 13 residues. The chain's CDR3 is CAWSVQAHGELFF. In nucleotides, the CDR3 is TGTGCCTGGAGTGTACAAGCGCACGGGGAGCTGTTTTTT. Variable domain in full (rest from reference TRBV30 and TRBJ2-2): SQTIHQWPATLVQPVGSPLSLECTVEGTSNPNLYWYRQAAGRGLQLLFYSVGIGQISSEVPQNLSASRPQDRQFILSSKKLLLSDSGFYLCAWSVQAHGELFFGEGSRLTVL.

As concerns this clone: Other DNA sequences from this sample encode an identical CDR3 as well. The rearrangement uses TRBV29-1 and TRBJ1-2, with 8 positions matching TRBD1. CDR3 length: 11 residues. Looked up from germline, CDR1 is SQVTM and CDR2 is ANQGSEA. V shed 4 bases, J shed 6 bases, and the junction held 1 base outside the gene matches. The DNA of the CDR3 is TGCAGCGTTGTACAGGGGGATGGCTACACCTTC. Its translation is CSVVQGDGYTF.

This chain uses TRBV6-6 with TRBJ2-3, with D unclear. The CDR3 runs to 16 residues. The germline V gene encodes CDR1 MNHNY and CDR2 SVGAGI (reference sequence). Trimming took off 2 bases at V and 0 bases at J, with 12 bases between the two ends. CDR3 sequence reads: CASSYPLEASTDTQYF. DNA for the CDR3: TGTGCCAGCAGTTACCCGCTAGAGGCCAGCACAGATACGCAGTATTTT.

The CDR3 coding sequence is TGTGCCAGCTCACGACCGGGACTAGGAGGGAACTATGGCTACACCTTC. It translates to CASSRPGLGGNYGYTF. The V and J genes are TRBV18 and TRBJ1-2; the D gene is possibly TRBD1 (5 bases). The CDR3 runs to 16 residues. CDR1 is KGHSH and CDR2 is LQKENI in the germline V gene. V was shortened by 4 bases and J by 2 bases, with 17 bases between the two germline ends. The variable domain in full, with the rest retrieved from reference TRBV18 and TRBJ1-2, is NAGVMQNPRHLVRRRGQEARLRCSPMKGHSHVYWYRQLPEEGLKFMVYLQKENIIDESGMPKERFSAEFPKEGPSILRIQQVVRGDSAAYFCASSRPGLGGNYGYTFGSGTRLTVV.

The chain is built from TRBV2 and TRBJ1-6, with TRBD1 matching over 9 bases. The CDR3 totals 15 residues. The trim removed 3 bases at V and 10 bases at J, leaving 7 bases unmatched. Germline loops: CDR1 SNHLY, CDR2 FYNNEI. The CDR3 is CASSDTGTGYSPLHF. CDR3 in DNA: TGTGCCAGCAGTGACACCGGGACAGGGTACTCACCCCTCCACTTT.

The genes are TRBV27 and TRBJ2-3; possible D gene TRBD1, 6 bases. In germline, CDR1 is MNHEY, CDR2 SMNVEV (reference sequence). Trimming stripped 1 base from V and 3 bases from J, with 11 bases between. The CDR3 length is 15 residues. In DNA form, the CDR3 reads TGTGCCAGCAGTTTATTGGCAGGGACAACAGATACGCAGTATTTT. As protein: CASSLLAGTTDTQYF.

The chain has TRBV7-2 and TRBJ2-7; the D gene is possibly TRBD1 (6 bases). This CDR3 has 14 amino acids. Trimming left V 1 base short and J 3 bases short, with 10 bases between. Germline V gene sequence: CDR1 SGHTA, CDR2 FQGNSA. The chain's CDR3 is CASSLDPGDYEQYF. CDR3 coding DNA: TGTGCCAGCAGCTTAGACCCAGGGGACTACGAGCAGTACTTC. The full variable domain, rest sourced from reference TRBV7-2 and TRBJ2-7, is GAGVSQSPSNKVTEKGKDVELRCDPISGHTALYWYRQSLGQGLEFLIYFQGNSAPDKSGLPSDRFSAERTGGSVSTLTIQRTQQEDSAVYLCASSLDPGDYEQYFGPGTRLTVT.

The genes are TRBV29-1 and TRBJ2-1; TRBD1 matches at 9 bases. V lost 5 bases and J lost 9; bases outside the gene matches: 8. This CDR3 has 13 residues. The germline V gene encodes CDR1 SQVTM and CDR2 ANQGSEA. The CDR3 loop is CSVSGTGFREQFF. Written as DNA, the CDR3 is TGCAGCGTTTCCGGGACAGGGTTCCGTGAGCAGTTCTTC.

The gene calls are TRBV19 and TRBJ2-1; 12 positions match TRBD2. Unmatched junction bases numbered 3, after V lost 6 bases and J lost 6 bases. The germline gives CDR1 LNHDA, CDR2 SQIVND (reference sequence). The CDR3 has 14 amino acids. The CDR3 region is CASRGLAGPNEQFF. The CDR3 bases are TGTGCCAGTAGAGGACTAGCGGGGCCCAATGAGCAGTTCTTC. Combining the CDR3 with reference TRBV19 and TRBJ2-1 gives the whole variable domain DGGITQSPKYLFRKEGQNVTLSCEQNLNHDAMYWYRQDPGQGLRLIYYSQIVNDFQKGDIAEGYSVSREKKESFPLTVTSAQKNPTAFYLCASRGLAGPNEQFFGPGTRLTVL.

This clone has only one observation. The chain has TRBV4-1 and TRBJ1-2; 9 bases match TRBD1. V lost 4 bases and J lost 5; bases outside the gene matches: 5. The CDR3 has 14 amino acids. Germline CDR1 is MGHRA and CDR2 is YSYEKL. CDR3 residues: CASSRTGGQYGYTF. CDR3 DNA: TGCGCCAGCAGCCGAACAGGGGGCCAGTATGGCTACACCTTC.

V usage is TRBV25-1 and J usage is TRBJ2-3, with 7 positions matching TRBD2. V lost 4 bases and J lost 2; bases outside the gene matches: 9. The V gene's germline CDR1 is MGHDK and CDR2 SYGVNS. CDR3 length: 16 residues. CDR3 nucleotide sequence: TGTGCCAGCAGTGCTGGACTAGACGCGTCCACAGATACGCAGTATTTT. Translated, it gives CASSAGLDASTDTQYF.

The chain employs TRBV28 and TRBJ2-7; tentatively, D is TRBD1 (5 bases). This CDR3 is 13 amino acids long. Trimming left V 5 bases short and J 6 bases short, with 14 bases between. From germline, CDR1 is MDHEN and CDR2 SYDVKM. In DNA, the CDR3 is TGTGCCAGCAGTCCAGGGTCTCTGGGCGAGCAGTACTTC. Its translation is CASSPGSLGEQYF.

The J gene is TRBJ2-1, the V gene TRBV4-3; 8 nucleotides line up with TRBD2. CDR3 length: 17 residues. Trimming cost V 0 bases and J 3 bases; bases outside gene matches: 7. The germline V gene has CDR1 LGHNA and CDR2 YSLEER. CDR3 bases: TGCGCCAGCAGCCAAGAACTTGCGACTAGCGTCTACAATGAGCAGTTCTTC. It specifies CASSQELATSVYNEQFF.